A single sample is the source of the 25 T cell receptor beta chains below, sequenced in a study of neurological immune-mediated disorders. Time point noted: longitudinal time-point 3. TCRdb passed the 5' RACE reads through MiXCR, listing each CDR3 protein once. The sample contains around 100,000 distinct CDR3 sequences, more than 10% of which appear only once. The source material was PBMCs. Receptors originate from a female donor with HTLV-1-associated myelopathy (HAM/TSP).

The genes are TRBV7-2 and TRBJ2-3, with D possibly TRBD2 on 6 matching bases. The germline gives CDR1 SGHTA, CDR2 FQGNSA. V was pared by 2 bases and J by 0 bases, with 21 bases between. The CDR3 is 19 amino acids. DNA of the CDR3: TGTGCCAGCAGCTTAAATCCCGGGGGTAGCGCACTTAGCACAGATACGCAGTATTTT. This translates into CASSLNPGGSALSTDTQYF.

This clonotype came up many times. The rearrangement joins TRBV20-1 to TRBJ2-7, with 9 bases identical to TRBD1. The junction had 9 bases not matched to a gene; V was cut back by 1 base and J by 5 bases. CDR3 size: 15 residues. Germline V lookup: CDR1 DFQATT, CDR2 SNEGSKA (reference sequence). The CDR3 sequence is CSARGPGQGRNEQYF. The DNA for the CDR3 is TGCAGTGCTAGAGGTCCAGGACAGGGGAGGAACGAGCAGTACTTC.

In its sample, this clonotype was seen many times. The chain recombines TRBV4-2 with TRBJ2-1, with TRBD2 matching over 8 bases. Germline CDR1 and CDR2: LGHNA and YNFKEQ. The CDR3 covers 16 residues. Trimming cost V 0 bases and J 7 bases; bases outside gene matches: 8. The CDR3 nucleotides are TGTGCCAGCAGCCAAGAAACTAGCGGCTTTAGAAATGAGCAGTTCTTC. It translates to CASSQETSGFRNEQFF.

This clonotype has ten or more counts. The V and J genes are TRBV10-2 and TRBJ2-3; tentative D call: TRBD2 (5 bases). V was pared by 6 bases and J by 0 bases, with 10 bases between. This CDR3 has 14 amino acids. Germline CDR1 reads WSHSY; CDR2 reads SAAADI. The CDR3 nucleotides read TGCGCCAGCAGGCCCGGAGGTAGCACAGATACGCAGTATTTT. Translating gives CASRPGGSTDTQYF.

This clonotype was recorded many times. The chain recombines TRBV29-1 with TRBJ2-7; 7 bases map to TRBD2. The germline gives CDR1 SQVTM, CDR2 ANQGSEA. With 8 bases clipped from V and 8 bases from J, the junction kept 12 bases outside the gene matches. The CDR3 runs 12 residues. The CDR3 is CSIWDGEGQQYF. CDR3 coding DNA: TGCAGCATATGGGACGGGGAGGGCCAGCAGTACTTC.

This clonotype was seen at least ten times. CDR3 in DNA: TGCGCCAGCAGCTTCAAGGGAATGAACACTGAAGCTTTCTTT. Translated: CASSFKGMNTEAFF. The gene calls are TRBV5-1 and TRBJ1-1; no definite D call. Germline V gene lookup returns CDR1 SGHRS and CDR2 YFSETQ. There are 14 residues in the CDR3. V lost 2 bases and J 0 bases, leaving 8 bases between the germline ends. Together with reference TRBV5-1 and TRBJ1-1, the CDR3 gives the full variable domain: KAGVTQTPRYLIKTRGQQVTLSCSPISGHRSVSWYQQTPGQGLQFLFEYFSETQRNKGNFPGRFSGRQFSNSRSEMNVSTLELGDSALYLCASSFKGMNTEAFFGQGTRLTVV.

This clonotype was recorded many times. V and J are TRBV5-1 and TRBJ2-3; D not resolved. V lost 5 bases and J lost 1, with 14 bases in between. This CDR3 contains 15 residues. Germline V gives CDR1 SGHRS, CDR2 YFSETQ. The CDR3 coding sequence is TGCGCCAGCAGTCTTAACCCGTCGGGCACAGATACGCAGTATTTT. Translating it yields CASSLNPSGTDTQYF. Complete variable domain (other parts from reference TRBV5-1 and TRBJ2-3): KAGVTQTPRYLIKTRGQQVTLSCSPISGHRSVSWYQQTPGQGLQFLFEYFSETQRNKGNFPGRFSGRQFSNSRSEMNVSTLELGDSALYLCASSLNPSGTDTQYFGPGTRLTVL.

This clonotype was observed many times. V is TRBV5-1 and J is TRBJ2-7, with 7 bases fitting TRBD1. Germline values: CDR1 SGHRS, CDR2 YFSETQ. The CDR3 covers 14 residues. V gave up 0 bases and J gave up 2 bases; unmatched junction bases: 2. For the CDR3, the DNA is TGCGCCAGCAGCTTGGGGGACAGAACCTACGAGCAGTACTTC. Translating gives CASSLGDRTYEQYF.

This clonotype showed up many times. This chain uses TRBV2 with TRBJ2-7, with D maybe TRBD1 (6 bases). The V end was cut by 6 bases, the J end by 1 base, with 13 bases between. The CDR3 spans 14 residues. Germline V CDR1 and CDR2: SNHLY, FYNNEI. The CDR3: CASSGTRLSYEQYF. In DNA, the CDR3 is TGTGCCAGCAGCGGGACACGATTATCCTACGAGCAGTACTTC.

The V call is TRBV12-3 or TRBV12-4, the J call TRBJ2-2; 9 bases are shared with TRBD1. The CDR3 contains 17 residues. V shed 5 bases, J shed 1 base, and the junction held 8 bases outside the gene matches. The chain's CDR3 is CASSPGEGQGNTGELFF. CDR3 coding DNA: TGTGCCAGCAGTCCTGGGGAGGGACAGGGGAACACCGGGGAGCTGTTTTTT.

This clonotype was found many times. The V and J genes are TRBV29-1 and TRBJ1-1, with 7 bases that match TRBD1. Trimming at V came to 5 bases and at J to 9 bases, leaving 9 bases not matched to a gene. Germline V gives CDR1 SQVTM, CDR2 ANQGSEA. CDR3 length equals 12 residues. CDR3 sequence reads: CSVIPDRVQAFF. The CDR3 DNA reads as TGCAGCGTTATCCCCGACAGGGTTCAAGCTTTCTTT.

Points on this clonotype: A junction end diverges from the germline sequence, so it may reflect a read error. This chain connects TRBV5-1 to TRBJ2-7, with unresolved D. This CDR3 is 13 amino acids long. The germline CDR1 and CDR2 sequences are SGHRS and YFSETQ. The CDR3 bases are TGTGCCAGCAGCCCCGTAGGATCCTACGAGCAGTACTTC. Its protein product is CASSPVGSYEQYF.

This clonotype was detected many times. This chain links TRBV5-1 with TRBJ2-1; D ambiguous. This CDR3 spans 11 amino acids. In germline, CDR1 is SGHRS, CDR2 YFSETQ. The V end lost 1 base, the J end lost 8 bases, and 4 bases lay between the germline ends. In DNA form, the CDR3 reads TGCGCCAGCAGCTTGAAGGATGAGCAGTTCTTC. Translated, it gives CASSLKDEQFF. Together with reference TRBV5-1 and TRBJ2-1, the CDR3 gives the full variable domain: KAGVTQTPRYLIKTRGQQVTLSCSPISGHRSVSWYQQTPGQGLQFLFEYFSETQRNKGNFPGRFSGRQFSNSRSEMNVSTLELGDSALYLCASSLKDEQFFGPGTRLTVL.

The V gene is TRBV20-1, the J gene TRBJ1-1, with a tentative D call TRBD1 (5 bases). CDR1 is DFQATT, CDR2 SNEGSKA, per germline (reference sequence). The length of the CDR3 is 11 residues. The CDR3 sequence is CRRQRNTEAFF. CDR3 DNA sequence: TGCAGAAGACAGCGGAACACTGAAGCTTTCTTT.

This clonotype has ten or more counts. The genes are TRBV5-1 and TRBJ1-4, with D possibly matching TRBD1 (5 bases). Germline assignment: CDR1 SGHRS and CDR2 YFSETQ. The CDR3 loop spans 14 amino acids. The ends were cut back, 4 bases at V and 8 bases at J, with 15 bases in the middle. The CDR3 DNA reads TGCGCCAGCAGCCCCCAGGGCGGTCGGGAAAAACTGTTTTTT. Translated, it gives CASSPQGGREKLFF.

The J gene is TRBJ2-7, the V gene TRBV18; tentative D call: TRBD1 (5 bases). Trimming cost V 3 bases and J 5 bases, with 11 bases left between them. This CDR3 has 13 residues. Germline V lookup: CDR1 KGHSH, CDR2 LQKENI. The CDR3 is CASSPRTRDEQYF. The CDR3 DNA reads TGTGCCAGCTCACCTCGGACAAGGGACGAGCAGTACTTC.

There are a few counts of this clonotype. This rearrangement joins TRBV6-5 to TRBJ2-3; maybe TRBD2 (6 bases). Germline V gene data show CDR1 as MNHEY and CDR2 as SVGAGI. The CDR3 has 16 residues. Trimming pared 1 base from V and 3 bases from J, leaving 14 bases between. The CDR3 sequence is CASSYWAGRRTDTQYF. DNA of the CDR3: TGTGCCAGCAGTTACTGGGCAGGGAGGCGGACAGATACGCAGTATTTT.

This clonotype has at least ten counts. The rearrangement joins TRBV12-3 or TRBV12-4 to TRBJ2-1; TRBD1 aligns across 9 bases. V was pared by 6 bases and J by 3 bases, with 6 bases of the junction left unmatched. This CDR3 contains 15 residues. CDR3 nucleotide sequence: TGTGCCAGCAGCCGAACAGGGGGCGACTACAATGAGCAGTTCTTC. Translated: CASSRTGGDYNEQFF.

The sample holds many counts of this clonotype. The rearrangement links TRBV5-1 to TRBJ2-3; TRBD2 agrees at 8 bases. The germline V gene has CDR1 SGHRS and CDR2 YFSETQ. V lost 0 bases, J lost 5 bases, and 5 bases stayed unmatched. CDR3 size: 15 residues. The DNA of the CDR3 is TGCGCCAGCAGCTTGGGAGCGGGGGTAGGAGATACGCAGTATTTT. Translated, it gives CASSLGAGVGDTQYF.

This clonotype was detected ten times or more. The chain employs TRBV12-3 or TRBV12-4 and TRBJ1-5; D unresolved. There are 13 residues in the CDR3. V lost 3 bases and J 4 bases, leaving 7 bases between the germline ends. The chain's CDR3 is CASSFGINQPQHF. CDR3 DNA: TGTGCCAGCAGTTTTGGAATAAATCAGCCCCAGCATTTT.

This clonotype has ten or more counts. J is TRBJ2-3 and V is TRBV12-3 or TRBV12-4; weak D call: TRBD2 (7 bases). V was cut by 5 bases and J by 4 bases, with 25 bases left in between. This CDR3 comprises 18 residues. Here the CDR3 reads CASSRSPLAGAPADTQYF. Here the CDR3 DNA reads TGTGCCAGCAGTCGAAGCCCCCTCGCGGGGGCTCCGGCAGATACGCAGTATTTT.

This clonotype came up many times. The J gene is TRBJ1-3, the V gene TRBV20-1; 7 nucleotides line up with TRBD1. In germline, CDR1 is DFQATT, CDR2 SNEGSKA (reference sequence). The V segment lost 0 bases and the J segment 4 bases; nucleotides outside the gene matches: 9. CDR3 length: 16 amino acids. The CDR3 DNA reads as TGCAGTGCTAGAGAAAGCGGCAGGGACAGAGGAAACACCATATATTTT. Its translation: CSARESGRDRGNTIYF.

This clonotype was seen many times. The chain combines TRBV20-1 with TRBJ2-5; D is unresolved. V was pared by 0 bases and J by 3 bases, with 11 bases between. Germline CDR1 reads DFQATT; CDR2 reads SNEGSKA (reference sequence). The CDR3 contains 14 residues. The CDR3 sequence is CSARDLGEKETQYF. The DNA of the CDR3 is TGCAGTGCTAGAGATCTGGGCGAAAAAGAGACCCAGTACTTC.

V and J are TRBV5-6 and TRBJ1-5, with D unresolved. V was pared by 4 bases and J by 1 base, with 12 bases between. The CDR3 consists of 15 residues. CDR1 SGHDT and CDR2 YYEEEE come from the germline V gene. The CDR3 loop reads CASSARLRSNQPQHF. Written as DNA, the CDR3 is TGTGCCAGCAGCGCCCGGCTTCGGAGCAATCAGCCCCAGCATTTT.

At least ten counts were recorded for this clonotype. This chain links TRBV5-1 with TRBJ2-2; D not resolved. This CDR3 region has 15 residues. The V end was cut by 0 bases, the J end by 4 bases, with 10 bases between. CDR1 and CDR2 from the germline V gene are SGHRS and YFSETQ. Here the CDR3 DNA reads TGCGCCAGCAGCTTGGCGCCAGCGCCCACCGGGGAGCTGTTTTTT. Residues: CASSLAPAPTGELFF.